These T cell receptor beta chains were read from a single sample in a study of blood T cells in healthy people across ages. In TCRdb, the 5' RACE reads were re-called with MiXCR into one record per CDR3 protein. The sample has 650,000 to 800,000 distinct CDR3 sequences; around two fifths are singletons. The sequencing sample was made of blood. These receptors came from a man aged 55-75 years in good health. CDR3s include the opening cysteine and the closing phenylalanine or tryptophan. A D gene is named only where the DNA matches it firmly. Clone size appears in some rows only: once, few, many, or a class for an expanded clone.

>TRBJ1-2|TRBV10-3|TRBD1|-
TGTGCCATCAGCCCAACAGGGGGCAACTATGGCTACACCTTC
CAISPTGGNYGYTF
>TRBJ2-3|TRBV4-3|-|many
TGCGCCAGTAGCGCCCGACTAGCAGATACGCAGTATTTT
CASSARLADTQYF
>TRBJ1-1|TRBV9|TRBD1|once
TGTGCCAGCAGCCGAACAGGGGGCGCGGGGAACACTGAAGCTTTCTTT
CASSRTGGAGNTEAFF
>TRBJ2-1|TRBV15|TRBD2|-
TGTGCCACCAAACTAGCGGGGGGTTACAATGAGCAGTTCTTC
CATKLAGGYNEQFF
>TRBJ2-3|TRBV4-3|-|-
TGCGCCAGCAGCCGAGGTTACCCTAAATATTCCAGCACAGATACGCAGTATTTT
CASSRGYPKYSSTDTQYF
>TRBJ2-7|TRBV10-3|TRBD1|many
TGTGCCATCAGTGACCGAAACAGGGGTAACAAGCCTTACGAGCAGTACTTC
CAISDRNRGNKPYEQYF
>TRBJ2-1|TRBV10-3|TRBD1|-
TGTGCCATCAGGCCACCGGGACAGGGGCACTGGTTCTTC
CAIRPPGQGHWFF
>TRBJ2-7|TRBV6-2/TRBV6-3|-|-
TGTGCCAGCAGTTACTCGATAGGGAAAGCCTCCTACGAGCAGTACTTC
CASSYSIGKASYEQYF
>TRBJ1-2|TRBV3-1|TRBD1|-
TGTGCCAGCAGCCAAGTCCACGGACAGGGGGCTTATGGCTACACCTTC
CASSQVHGQGAYGYTF
>TRBJ2-1|TRBV30|TRBD2|-
TGTGCCAGGGACGCGGGGGGACACAATGAGCAGTTCTTC
CARDAGGHNEQFF
>TRBJ2-7|TRBV7-2|-|-
TGTGCCAGCAGCTTTGGTCCAGGGAGGAGCTCCTACGAGCAGTACTTC
CASSFGPGRSSYEQYF
>TRBJ2-7|TRBV28|-|-
TGTGCCAGCGCCGGGACTGCTTTTTTTGAGACCCGGTACTTC
CASAGTAFFETRYF
>TRBJ2-3|TRBV2|-|-
TGTGCCAACAGTGACCCAACCAGTCCTAGCACAGATACGCAGTATTTT
CANSDPTSPSTDTQYF
>TRBJ1-5|TRBV20-1|-|-
TGCAGTGCCAACTCACGGGGTGGAGGGCAGCCCCAGCATTTT
CSANSRGGGQPQHF
>TRBJ2-3|TRBV7-2|-|few
TGTGCCAGCAGCCACGTCTTCTGGGGGGCCAAAGATACGCAGTATTTT
CASSHVFWGAKDTQYF
>TRBJ2-1|TRBV12-5|-|-
TGTGCTAGTGGTTTGGTAAAAGGAGCCCCTAATGAGCAGTTCTTC
CASGLVKGAPNEQFF
>TRBJ2-1|TRBV3-1|TRBD2|few
TGTGCCAGCAGCCAAGGGTTAGCGGGGGATCCTGAGCAGTTCTTC
CASSQGLAGDPEQFF
>TRBJ2-5|TRBV18|-|few
TGTGCCAGCTCACCAGACAAGCGACGCCAAGAGACCCAGTACTTC
CASSPDKRRQETQYF
>TRBJ1-1|TRBV6-2/TRBV6-3|-|-
TGTGCCAGCAGAAGAATTATGGAGGGGGAAGCTTTCTTT
CASRRIMEGEAFF
>TRBJ2-3|TRBV3-1|TRBD1|-
TGTGCCAGCAGCGTCCGACAGGGGGCGGTTGGGGCGCAGTATTTT
CASSVRQGAVGAQYF
>TRBJ1-6|TRBV20-1|-|-
TGCAGTGCTAGGAGACAAGTGTATAATTCACCCCTCCACTTT
CSARRQVYNSPLHF
>TRBJ1-2|TRBV10-3|TRBD1|-
TGTGCCATCAGTGTAGGGGACAGGGGACCCTATGGCTACACCTTC
CAISVGDRGPYGYTF
>TRBJ1-5|TRBV6-1|-|-
TGTGCCAGCAGTGAAGTCTTTCAGCCCCAGCATTTT
CASSEVFQPQHF
>TRBJ2-7|TRBV7-9|TRBD1|-
TGTGCCAGCAGAGGACAGGCTACCTACGAGCAGTACTTC
CASRGQATYEQYF
>TRBJ2-3|TRBV4-3|TRBD2|-
TGCGCCAGCAGCCGGAGAGCGGGGCCCACAGATACGCAGTATTTT
CASSRRAGPTDTQYF
>TRBJ1-5|TRBV6-2/TRBV6-3|-|-
TGTGCCAGCAGTTATTTTCGAGTTAGGGTTGTGCAGAGCGATAGCAATCAGCCCCAGCATTTT
CASSYFRVRVVQSDSNQPQHF
>TRBJ2-1|TRBV5-1|TRBD1|few
TGCGCCAGCAGCACAGGGACAGTTCCCTACAATGAGCAGTTCTTC
CASSTGTVPYNEQFF
>TRBJ1-2|TRBV7-9|-|few
TGTGCCAGCAGCTCCACCGGGGGAGGAAAAGCTAACTATGGCTACACCTTC
CASSSTGGGKANYGYTF
>TRBJ2-1|TRBV6-2/TRBV6-3|TRBD1|few
TGTGCCACCAAGGGGACAGGAGTTTACAATGAGCAGTTCTTC
CATKGTGVYNEQFF
>TRBJ1-2|TRBV11-3|-|-
TGTGCCAGCAGCTTCTTGGGAAATGGCTACACCTTC
CASSFLGNGYTF
>TRBJ2-3|TRBV12-5|-|-
TGTGCTAGTGAGGGATCTGGAGATACGCAGTATTTT
CASEGSGDTQYF
>TRBJ1-1|TRBV6-6|-|few
TGTGCCAGCAGTTACGATACAGGGTGGACTGAAGCTTTCTTT
CASSYDTGWTEAFF
>TRBJ1-2|TRBV29-1|-|few
TGCAGCGTTGAAGGGGATGGACAGCGTAATGGCTACACCTTC
CSVEGDGQRNGYTF
>TRBJ2-7|TRBV24-1|-|-
TGTGCCACCAGTGAACGAGGCGAGCAGTACTTC
CATSERGEQYF
>TRBJ2-5|TRBV7-2|TRBD1|-
TGTGCCAGCAGCCCATATGGGACAGCCGAAGGGGAGACCCAGTACTTC
CASSPYGTAEGETQYF
>TRBJ2-2|TRBV24-1|-|many
TGTGCCACCAGTGAGAACACCGGGGAGCTGTTTTTT
CATSENTGELFF
>TRBJ1-5|TRBV6-5|-|many
TGTGCCAGCAGCTCATCGGGCAATCAGCCCCAGCATTTT
CASSSSGNQPQHF
>TRBJ2-2|TRBV20-1|-|-
TGCAGTGCTAGAAACAAACCAGAGACCACGAACACCGGGGAGCTGTTTTTT
CSARNKPETTNTGELFF
>TRBJ2-7|TRBV5-1|TRBD1|-
TGCGCCAGCAGCTACCGGGACAGGCAGGGAGGCTCCTACGAGCAGTACTTC
CASSYRDRQGGSYEQYF
>TRBJ2-5|TRBV5-1|-|once
TGCGCCAGCAGCTTGGGGACAGTCCAGACCCAGTACTTC
CASSLGTVQTQYF
>TRBJ2-7|TRBV7-9|-|few
TGTGCCAGCAGTTCGTTCGCAGCCCTAAAGTCCTACGAGCAGTACTTC
CASSSFAALKSYEQYF
>TRBJ2-7|TRBV27|TRBD2|few
TGTGCCAGCAGTTTTGCGGGGGGGGCCTACGAGCAGTACTTC
CASSFAGGAYEQYF
>TRBJ2-1|TRBV20-1|-|many
TGCAGTGCTAGAGTACTAGCCGCGTTTTCCGACAATGAGCAGTTCTTC
CSARVLAAFSDNEQFF
>TRBJ1-2|TRBV6-1|TRBD1|-
TGTGCCAGCAGAGAACGACAGGGGACCTATGGCTACACCTTC
CASRERQGTYGYTF
>TRBJ2-7|TRBV27|TRBD1|few
TGTGCCAGCGGATTGACAGGGGCCTACGAGCAGTACTTC
CASGLTGAYEQYF
>TRBJ2-1|TRBV20-1|-|few
TGCAGTGCTAGGTCTCCAGGGGGGGCGTTAAATGAGCAGTTCTTC
CSARSPGGALNEQFF
>TRBJ2-3|TRBV6-2/TRBV6-3|-|few
TGTGCCAGCACGGACCCCACAGATACGCAGTATTTT
CASTDPTDTQYF
>TRBJ2-7|TRBV27|TRBD1|few
TGTGCCAGCAGTTTTCCGACAGGGGATGACGAGCAGTACTTC
CASSFPTGDDEQYF